The 25 T cell receptor beta chains below were found in one sample sequenced in a study of shared clonotypes between healthy human individuals. The repertoire was sequenced with immunoSEQ multiplex PCR; TCRdb's copy has only in-frame clones and lacks some. The sample has hundreds of thousands of clones, about 96% seen once; the top ten hold 0.2% to 0.25%. Only CD45RO-negative cells positively selected for CCR7 counted as naive CD8 cells, so terminally differentiated effector memory CD45RA+ cells were excluded. The source material was naive CD8+ T cells sorted from blood. These receptors came from a man aged 25 to 40 in good health.

The chain couples TRBV4-1 to TRBJ1-1; tentative D call: TRBD1 (5 bases). CDR1 is MGHRA, CDR2 YSYEKL, per germline. V was trimmed by 8 bases and J by 4 bases, leaving 11 bases between them. The CDR3 is made up of 12 amino acids. CDR3 loop: CASRGGGTEAFF. The CDR3 region has the DNA TGCGCCAGCCGCGGGGGAGGCACTGAAGCTTTCTTT.

The chain uses TRBV27 and TRBJ2-7; D possibly corresponds to TRBD1 (6 bases). Trimming stripped 5 bases from V and 4 bases from J, with 12 bases between. The CDR3 runs 13 residues. CDR1 is MNHEY, CDR2 SMNVEV, per germline (reference sequence). Here the CDR3 DNA reads TGTGCCAGCAGTCCGGACAGCCGTTACGAGCAGTACTTC. This encodes CASSPDSRYEQYF.

The chain uses TRBV10-1 and TRBJ2-1; 9 positions match TRBD2. The trim removed 0 bases at V and 4 bases at J, leaving 10 bases unmatched. CDR1 is WNHNN, CDR2 SYGVQD, per germline (reference sequence). The CDR3 is 18 amino acids. The CDR3 DNA sequence: TGCGCCAGCAGTGAGTCGAGTACTAGCGGGCCCTTATACAATGAGCAGTTCTTC. Amino acids: CASSESSTSGPLYNEQFF.

This chain uses TRBV6-1 with TRBJ1-1, with a possible D match to TRBD1 (5 bases). The germline V gene has CDR1 MNHNS and CDR2 SASEGT. V lost 2 bases to trimming and J lost 6 bases, with 16 bases between them. This CDR3 is 15 amino acids long. As DNA, the CDR3 is TGTGCCAGCAGTGAAAGGGCAGGGTTGGACTCTGAAGCTTTCTTT. As protein: CASSERAGLDSEAFF.

This clone was observed a single time. The gene calls are TRBV7-9 and TRBJ1-2; 7 positions agree with TRBD1. V was pared by 5 bases and J by 5 bases, with 17 bases of the junction left unmatched. The CDR3 has 17 amino acids. The V gene's germline CDR1 is SEHNR and CDR2 FQNEAQ (reference sequence). The chain's CDR3 is CASSDPKTGQPVYGYTF. The CDR3 region has the DNA TGTGCCAGCAGCGACCCGAAAACGGGACAGCCAGTTTATGGCTACACCTTC.

The rearrangement links TRBV6-5 to TRBJ2-5; possibly TRBD1 for D (5 bases). The CDR3 extends over 15 amino acids. Trimming pared 3 bases from V and 5 bases from J, leaving 16 bases between. Germline V gene data show CDR1 as MNHEY and CDR2 as SVGAGI. The CDR3 spells CASSYAAGFSETQYF. The CDR3 DNA reads TGTGCCAGCAGTTATGCTGCAGGGTTCTCGGAGACCCAGTACTTC.

The chain combines TRBV2 with TRBJ2-1; D may be TRBD2 (5 bases). Per germline, CDR1 SNHLY and CDR2 FYNNEI. The CDR3 runs 18 residues. V lost 3 bases and J lost 8, with 26 bases in between. The CDR3 here is CASSDVSPGESNRYEQFF. In nucleotides, the CDR3 is TGTGCCAGCAGTGATGTGAGCCCCGGGGAGTCAAATCGGTATGAGCAGTTCTTC.

The chain has TRBV2 and TRBJ2-2; D gene ambiguous. The CDR3 is 14 residues long. V was clipped by 8 bases and J by 0 bases, with 10 bases between them. CDR1 is SNHLY and CDR2 is FYNNEI in the germline V gene. The CDR3 region is CASLEVANTGELFF. DNA of the CDR3: TGTGCCAGCCTAGAGGTCGCGAACACCGGGGAGCTGTTTTTT.

About this clone itself: A junction boundary mismatches the germline segment, possibly from a read error. This rearrangement joins TRBV7-7 to TRBJ2-7; the D gene is possibly TRBD1 (5 bases). The CDR3 extends over 15 amino acids. Per the germline V gene, CDR1 is SSHAT and CDR2 is FNYEAQ (reference sequence). CDR3 DNA: TGTGCTAGCAGCTTAGGTACAGGAAGCTCCTACGAGCAGTACTTC. This encodes CASSLGTGSSYEQYF.

The chain joins TRBV7-9 to TRBJ2-7; 9 bases map to TRBD1. The CDR3 extends over 17 amino acids. CDR1 and CDR2 (germline): SEHNR, FQNEAQ (reference sequence). The V gene end was trimmed by 9 bases and the J gene end by 6 bases; junction bases not matched to a gene: 21. The CDR3 DNA follows: TGTGCCAGGGCCGGGGACAGGGTAGTCGGAGCCCCCGGCGAGCAGTACTTC. This gives the protein CARAGDRVVGAPGEQYF.

This rearrangement joins TRBV29-1 to TRBJ2-5; D is possibly TRBD2 (5 bases). The V gene lost 4 bases and the J gene lost 0 bases, with 9 bases spanning the gap. This CDR3 spans 13 amino acids. CDR1 is SQVTM and CDR2 is ANQGSEA in the germline V gene. The CDR3 nucleotides read TGCAGCGTTGGGAGGCCCAACCAAGAGACCCAGTACTTC. Encoded protein: CSVGRPNQETQYF.

About this clone: Other DNA sequences in this sample translate to the same CDR3. The V and J genes are TRBV5-6 and TRBJ2-7; the D gene is possibly TRBD2 (5 bases). Per the germline V gene, CDR1 is SGHDT and CDR2 is YYEEEE. The CDR3 totals 11 residues. With 4 bases removed from V and 6 bases from J, the gap between germline ends came to 8 bases. The CDR3 DNA follows: TGTGCCAGCAGCCTAAGCGGCGAGCAGTACTTC. Translated: CASSLSGEQYF.

The table lists this clone with a count of one. This chain links TRBV11-1 with TRBJ2-7; 7 bases line up with TRBD1. Germline V lookup: CDR1 SGHAT, CDR2 FQDESV (reference sequence). This CDR3 is 16 amino acids long. Germline trimming cut 1 base from V and 4 bases from J; bases unmatched to any gene: 10. CDR3 amino acids: CASSLDGGQSMYEQYF. The CDR3 DNA sequence: TGTGCCAGCAGCTTAGATGGGGGACAGAGTATGTACGAGCAGTACTTC.

The V gene is TRBV5-5, the J gene TRBJ1-2, with TRBD1 matching over 9 bases. V gave up 0 bases and J gave up 5 bases; unmatched junction bases: 5. The CDR3 is 15 residues long. CDR1 SGHKS and CDR2 YYEKEE come from the germline V gene (reference sequence). The CDR3 DNA reads as TGTGCCAGCAGCTTGGAACAGGGGGCAGTTTATGGCTACACCTTC. It is translated as CASSLEQGAVYGYTF.

The chain carries TRBV14 and TRBJ2-7; 8 bases match TRBD1. V was clipped by 8 bases and J by 6 bases; unmatched bases: 6. This CDR3 spans 12 amino acids. Germline V lookup: CDR1 SGHDN, CDR2 FVKESK. CDR3 nucleotide sequence: TGTGCCAGCGGACAGGGACCGTCCGAGCAGTACTTC. Protein sequence: CASGQGPSEQYF.

This clone was observed a single time. This chain joins TRBV19 and TRBJ2-7; D is uncertain. The germline gives CDR1 LNHDA, CDR2 SQIVND (reference sequence). The V gene lost 6 bases and the J gene lost 5 bases, with 8 bases spanning the gap. The CDR3 covers 11 residues. The CDR3 spells CASSSYHEQYF. The CDR3 region has the DNA TGTGCCAGTAGCAGCTACCACGAGCAGTACTTC.

About this clone itself: Other DNA sequences in this specimen translate into the identical CDR3. This sequence joins TRBV11-2 and TRBJ2-7; no clear D gene. Germline V gives CDR1 SGHAT, CDR2 FQNNGV. The CDR3 length is 11 residues. V was trimmed by 5 bases and J by 3 bases, leaving 5 bases between them. CDR3 sequence (DNA): TGTGCCAGCAGCCTCGTCTACGAGCAGTACTTC. It codes for CASSLVYEQYF.

The genes are TRBV6-1 and TRBJ2-2; D possibly corresponds to TRBD1 (6 bases). V shed 2 bases and J shed 1 base, with 17 bases lying between them. The CDR3 runs 18 residues. CDR1 is MNHNS and CDR2 is SASEGT in the germline V gene. CDR3 protein: CASSENGPGHLNTGELFF. As DNA, the CDR3 is TGTGCCAGCAGTGAAAATGGTCCGGGACACTTGAACACCGGGGAGCTGTTTTTT.

The chain uses TRBV7-9 and TRBJ2-3; 10 bases are a match to TRBD2. Germline V gene lookup returns CDR1 SEHNR and CDR2 FQNEAQ (reference sequence). This CDR3 contains 16 residues. The trim removed 4 bases at V and 2 bases at J, leaving 6 bases unmatched. CDR3 sequence: CASSYPLAGATDTQYF. The CDR3 DNA reads as TGTGCCAGCAGCTATCCTCTAGCGGGAGCCACAGATACGCAGTATTTT.

This chain uses TRBV27 with TRBJ2-7; a weak D match, TRBD1 (6 bases). Trimming removed 8 bases at V and 4 bases at J, with 12 bases between. Germline values: CDR1 MNHEY, CDR2 SMNVEV (reference sequence). The CDR3 sequence is 12 residues long. The CDR3 loop reads CASGSQGYEQYF. DNA for the CDR3: TGTGCCAGCGGATCTCAGGGGTACGAGCAGTACTTC.

The genes are TRBV7-9 and TRBJ2-2; 7 nucleotides align to TRBD1. V lost 7 bases to trimming and J lost 0 bases; unmatched junction nucleotides: 8. Germline V CDR1 and CDR2: SEHNR, FQNEAQ (reference sequence). The CDR3 is 16 amino acids. The CDR3 nucleotides are TGTGCCAGCATTGATGGGGGACAGACGAACACCGGGGAGCTGTTTTTT. Protein product: CASIDGGQTNTGELFF. Supplemented by reference TRBV7-9 and TRBJ2-2, the full variable domain reads DTGVSQNPRHKITKRGQNVTFRCDPISEHNRLYWYRQTLGQGPEFLTYFQNEAQLEKSRLLSDRFSAERPKGSFSTLEIQRTEQGDSAMYLCASIDGGQTNTGELFFGEGSRLTVL.

V and J are TRBV6-5 and TRBJ1-2; D not certain. The V gene lost 6 bases and the J gene lost 8 bases, with 16 bases spanning the gap. This CDR3 region has 13 residues. Germline-derived CDR1 and CDR2 are MNHEY and SVGAGI. CDR3 in amino acids: CASSPNTYGGYTF. The CDR3 nucleotides are TGTGCCAGCAGCCCGAACACCTACGGGGGCTACACCTTC.

This rearrangement joins TRBV6-1 to TRBJ2-7; TRBD1 might be the D (8 bases). Germline-derived CDR1 and CDR2 are MNHNS and SASEGT. V gave up 3 bases and J gave up 2 bases, with 17 bases separating them. CDR3 length: 16 amino acids. The CDR3 loop reads CASSDWGGQAAYEQYF. The CDR3 nucleotides read TGTGCCAGCAGTGATTGGGGGGGACAGGCGGCCTACGAGCAGTACTTC.

DNA of the CDR3: TGTGCCAGCAGCCAACCGGTAGCGGGAGACTACGAGCAGTACTTC. This sequence encodes CASSQPVAGDYEQYF. The chain combines TRBV7-2 with TRBJ2-7; 9 bases match TRBD2. Losses at the gene ends were 5 bases for V and 3 bases for J; bases not matched to a gene: 8. CDR1 is SGHTA and CDR2 is FQGNSA in the germline V gene. This CDR3 contains 15 residues.

This sequence joins TRBV9 and TRBJ2-1; unclear D gene. CDR3 length: 15 amino acids. Germline CDR1 is SGDLS and CDR2 is YYNGEE. Trimming removed 0 bases from V and 2 bases from J, with 9 bases in between. Here the CDR3 DNA reads TGTGCCAGCAGCGTAGACCAGCTACCCTACAATGAGCAGTTCTTC. Protein product: CASSVDQLPYNEQFF.